A single count supports the clone carrying this TCR beta chain. The assay was immunoSEQ multiplex PCR, and TCRdb's table has in-frame clones only and misses some. The table lists about 110,000 clones, about 89% of them singletons. Germline assignment: CDR1 MDHEN and CDR2 SYDVKM. The CDR3 sequence is 16 residues long. Trimming took 1 base from V and 2 from J, leaving 12 bases between them. The data belong to a study of T cell changes during pregnancy in multiple sclerosis. The sequenced sample was peripheral blood, obtained before pregnancy. V gene TRBV28 combines with J gene TRBJ1-5; no firm D call. This receptor was taken from a female donor with multiple sclerosis, enrolled in a pregnancy study. The CDR3 loop reads CASSLSGEAGNQPQHF. The CDR3 DNA is TGTGCCAGCAGTTTATCCGGGGAAGCTGGCAATCAGCCCCAGCATTTT.